This T cell receptor (beta chain) is from a study of blood T cell repertoires in COVID-19. About the study: T cells, B-cell-depleted T cells, or PBMCs supplied cDNA or gDNA.

Only one count was recorded for this clone. Here immunoSEQ multiplex PCR was the method, and the copy in TCRdb shows in-frame clones only, minus some. The data contain some 500,000 clones, roughly 89% of them singletons. Sequenced material: peripheral blood. The clonotype was recovered from a woman between 50 and 59 years old with COVID-19, enrolled during active disease.

CDR3 nucleotide sequence: TGTGCCAGCAGTGAAATAGGGGTCCGTGGAAACACTGAAGCTTTCTTT. Its translation: CASSEIGVRGNTEAFF. The V gene is TRBV6-1, the J gene TRBJ1-1; TRBD1 might be the D (5 bases). Germline CDR1 is MNHNS and CDR2 is SASEGT. This CDR3 is 16 amino acids long. V gave up 2 bases and J gave up 2 bases, with 15 bases separating them.